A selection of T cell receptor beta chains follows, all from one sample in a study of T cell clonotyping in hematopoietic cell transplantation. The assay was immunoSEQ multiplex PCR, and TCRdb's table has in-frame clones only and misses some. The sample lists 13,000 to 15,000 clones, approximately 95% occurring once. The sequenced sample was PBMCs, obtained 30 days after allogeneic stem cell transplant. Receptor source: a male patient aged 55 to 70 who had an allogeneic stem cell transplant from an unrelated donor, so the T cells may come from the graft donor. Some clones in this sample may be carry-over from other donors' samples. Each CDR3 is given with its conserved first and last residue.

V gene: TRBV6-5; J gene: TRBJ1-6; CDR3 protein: CASSYSGSSNSPLHF
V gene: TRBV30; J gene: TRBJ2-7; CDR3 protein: CAWSVRGSGGPRGEQYF
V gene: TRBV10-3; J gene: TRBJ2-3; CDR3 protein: CAISESAERGTDTQYF
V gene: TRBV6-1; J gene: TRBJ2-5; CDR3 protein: CASSGRQGPSRGETQYF
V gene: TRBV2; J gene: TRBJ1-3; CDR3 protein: CASSEFSRGNTIYF
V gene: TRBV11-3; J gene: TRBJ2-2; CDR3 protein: CASSLDGHTGELFF
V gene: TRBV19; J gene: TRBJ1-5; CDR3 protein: CASSIDTRVGPQHF
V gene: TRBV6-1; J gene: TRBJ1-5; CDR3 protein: CASRTGSHQPQHF
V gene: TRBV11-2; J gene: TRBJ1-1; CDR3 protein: CASSRGGSTEAFF
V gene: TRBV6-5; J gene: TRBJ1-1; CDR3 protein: CASSLRTGVNTEAFF
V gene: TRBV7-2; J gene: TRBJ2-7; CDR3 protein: CASSSSLGPYEQYF
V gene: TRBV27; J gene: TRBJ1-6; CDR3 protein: CASSLHGDSYNSPLHF